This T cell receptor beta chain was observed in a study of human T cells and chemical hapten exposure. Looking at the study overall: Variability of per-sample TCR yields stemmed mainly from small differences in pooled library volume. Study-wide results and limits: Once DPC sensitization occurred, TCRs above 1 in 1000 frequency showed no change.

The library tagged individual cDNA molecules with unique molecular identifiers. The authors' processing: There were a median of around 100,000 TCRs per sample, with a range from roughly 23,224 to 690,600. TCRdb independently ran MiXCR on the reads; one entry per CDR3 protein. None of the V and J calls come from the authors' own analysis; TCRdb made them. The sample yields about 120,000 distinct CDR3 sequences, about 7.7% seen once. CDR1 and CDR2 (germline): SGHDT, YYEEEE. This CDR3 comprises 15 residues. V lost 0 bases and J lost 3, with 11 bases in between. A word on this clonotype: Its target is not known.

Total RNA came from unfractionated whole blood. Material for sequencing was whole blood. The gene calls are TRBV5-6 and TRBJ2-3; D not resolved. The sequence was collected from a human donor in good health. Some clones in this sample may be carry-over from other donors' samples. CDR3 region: CASSLGTVQTDTQYF. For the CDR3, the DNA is TGTGCCAGCAGCTTGGGGACGGTCCAAACAGATACGCAGTATTTT. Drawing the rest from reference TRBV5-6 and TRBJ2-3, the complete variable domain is DAGVTQSPTHLIKTRGQQVTLRCSPKSGHDTVSWYQQALGQGPQFIFQYYEEEERQRGNFPDRFSGHQFPNYSSELNVNALLLGDSALYLCASSLGTVQTDTQYFGPGTRLTVL.